This TCR beta chain was sequenced in a study of cytomegalovirus exposure and HLA in healthy donors. This clone was seen a handful of times. The target antigen is unknown. The CDR3 runs 11 residues. V gave up 5 bases and J gave up 8 bases, with 10 bases separating them. Germline CDR1 reads MNHNY; CDR2 reads SVGAGI (reference sequence). Both 60 Vbeta primers and 13 Jbeta primers went into the PCR. Libraries were prepared by immunoSEQ multiplex PCR; TCRdb keeps only in-frame clonotypes and omits some of them. The sample holds approximately 100,000 clones, 60% to 75% seen once. Whole-study results and caveats: What a later analysis reportedly showed was that an Asian-associated ancestry cluster had fewer N-insertions than the approximately 700-donor mean.

The TCR was taken from a woman between 40 and 50 years old in good health and CMV-seronegative. Sequencing input: PBMCs. The chain is built from TRBV6-6 and TRBJ2-7; perhaps TRBD1 as D (6 bases). DNA of the CDR3: TGTGCCAGCAGTACAGGGTACAAGCAGTACTTC. It encodes CASSTGYKQYF.